This T cell receptor beta chain emerged from a study of spatial heterogeneity in lung cancer. Many counts were recorded for this clonotype. The germline CDR1 and CDR2 sequences are SGHAT and FQNNGV. After removal of 5 bases from V and 3 bases from J, the junction contained 6 bases not matched to a gene. The CDR3 is 15 residues long. As to time point: sample taken at primary tumor resection. Unsorted whole RNA samples from tumor, nontumor lung or frozen PBMC were sequenced. In the library, each TCR cDNA molecule bore its own unique molecular identifier. TCRdb redid the calling of the 5' RACE reads with MiXCR, one entry per CDR3 protein. The sample carries some 8,100 distinct CDR3 sequences, more than 4.5% recorded once.

The origin of this receptor is a male donor with early-stage non-small cell lung cancer. The sequencing here drew on PBMCs, taken at surgery. This chain links TRBV11-2 with TRBJ1-4; TRBD1 agrees at 7 bases. The CDR3 region is CASSPRQGANEKLFF. In DNA, the CDR3 is TGTGCCAGCAGCCCCAGACAGGGAGCTAATGAAAAACTGTTTTTT.